These T cell receptor beta chains were read from a single sample in a study of blood T cell repertoires in COVID-19. Using immunoSEQ multiplex PCR, the repertoire was profiled, and TCRdb retains in-frame clones only, with some absent. The data contain over 150,000 clones, around four fifths of them singletons. Material for sequencing was peripheral blood. These receptors all stem from a woman at least 80 years old with COVID-19, enrolled during active disease. Each CDR3 is given with its conserved first and last residue. D genes are given only for firm matches. Some rows mark clone size as missing; the rest say once, few, many or name a class of expanded clone.

CDR3 protein,CDR3 DNA,V gene,J gene,clone size,D gene
CASSMTPTRNYGYTF,TGTGCCAGCAGTATGACACCAACCCGGAACTATGGCTACACCTTC,TRBV27,TRBJ1-2,NA,NA
CAISRDRAIDTQYF,TGTGCCATCAGCCGGGACAGGGCAATTGATACGCAGTATTTT,TRBV10-3,TRBJ2-3,NA,TRBD1
CASSATGQAMIAVKNIQYF,TGTGCCAGCAGTGCGACGGGACAGGCAATGATAGCGGTCAAAAACATTCAGTACTTC,TRBV27,TRBJ2-4,NA,TRBD1
CASSQVAGGPSSYEQYF,TGTGCCAGCAGCCAAGTAGCGGGGGGACCTAGCTCCTACGAGCAGTACTTC,TRBV4-2,TRBJ2-7,NA,TRBD2
CASSLTSSGGIKTQYF,TGTGCCAGCAGCTTAACGAGTAGCGGGGGGATAAAGACCCAGTACTTC,TRBV7-3,TRBJ2-5,NA,TRBD2
CASSRDRANYGYTF,TGTGCCAGCAGTAGGGACAGGGCTAACTATGGCTACACCTTC,TRBV6-5,TRBJ1-2,NA,TRBD1
CASSYSGRDQPQHF,TGTGCCAGCAGTTACTCAGGGCGGGATCAGCCCCAGCATTTT,TRBV6-5,TRBJ1-5,NA,NA
CASSPLQDNEQFF,TGTGCCAGCTCACCACTCCAGGATAATGAGCAGTTCTTC,TRBV18,TRBJ2-1,NA,NA
CASRPFWDRANQETQYF,TGTGCCAGCCGACCTTTCTGGGACAGGGCCAACCAAGAGACCCAGTACTTC,TRBV27,TRBJ2-5,NA,TRBD1
CASVLSRDTEAFF,TGTGCCAGCGTGCTATCCAGGGACACTGAAGCTTTCTTT,TRBV5-8,TRBJ1-1,NA,NA
CASSLDMTGNGYTF,TGCGCCAGCAGCTTGGATATGACAGGTAACGGCTACACCTTC,TRBV5-1,TRBJ1-2,NA,NA
CASSPQSVNQPQHF,TGTGCCAGCAGCCCCCAATCGGTAAATCAGCCCCAGCATTTT,TRBV7-2,TRBJ1-5,once,NA
CASGRGWQPQHF,TGTGCCAGTGGGAGGGGCTGGCAGCCCCAGCATTTT,TRBV28,TRBJ1-5,few,NA
CASSPISGQETQYF,TGTGCCAGCTCACCAATAAGCGGTCAAGAGACCCAGTACTTC,TRBV18,TRBJ2-5,NA,NA
CARARTDSYEQYF,TGTGCCCGCGCCAGGACAGACTCCTACGAGCAGTACTTC,TRBV9,TRBJ2-7,NA,NA
CASSLIGANTGELFF,TGTGCCAGCAGCTTAATCGGTGCGAACACCGGGGAGCTGTTTTTT,TRBV7-3,TRBJ2-2,few,NA
CSVADRGFHEKLFF,TGCAGCGTAGCGGACAGGGGGTTTCATGAAAAACTGTTTTTT,TRBV29-1,TRBJ1-4,NA,TRBD1
CASSLMAGTQYF,TGTGCCAGCAGTTTAATGGCGGGTACGCAGTATTTT,TRBV12-3/TRBV12-4,TRBJ2-3,NA,NA
CASRRRAWYEQYF,TGTGCCAGCAGACGGCGGGCCTGGTACGAGCAGTACTTC,TRBV6-5,TRBJ2-7,once,NA
CASIQSGGIVDTQYF,TGTGCCAGCATCCAATCAGGGGGCATTGTTGATACGCAGTATTTT,TRBV6-5,TRBJ2-3,NA,TRBD1
CASSPGQGAAGELFF,TGTGCCAGCAGCCCGGGACAGGGAGCGGCCGGGGAGCTGTTTTTT,TRBV7-2,TRBJ2-2,once,TRBD1
CASSDGTYQPQHF,TGTGCCAGCAGCGATGGGACATACCAGCCCCAGCATTTT,TRBV9,TRBJ1-5,NA,NA
CASTLLGMHTQYF,TGTGCCAGCACCCTCCTAGGTATGCATACGCAGTATTTT,TRBV12-3/TRBV12-4,TRBJ2-3,few,NA
CASSSRTGVTEAFF,TGTGCCAGCAGCTCCAGGACAGGGGTAACTGAAGCTTTCTTT,TRBV9,TRBJ1-1,few,TRBD1
CASSLQNNEQFF,TGTGCCAGCAGCTTACAGAACAATGAGCAGTTCTTC,TRBV7-3,TRBJ2-1,NA,NA
CASSPFTGAAYGYTF,TGTGCCAGTAGTCCGTTTACAGGGGCCGCCTATGGCTACACCTTC,TRBV19,TRBJ1-2,NA,TRBD1
CASSPPGGAQETQYF,TGCGCCAGCAGCCCCCCCGGCGGGGCCCAAGAGACCCAGTACTTC,TRBV4-1,TRBJ2-5,NA,NA
CASSRIAGAQYF,TGTGCCAGCAGCCGTATCGCGGGGGCGCAGTACTTC,TRBV6-2/TRBV6-3,TRBJ2-7,NA,NA
CASSEVASGELFF,TGTGCCAGCAGTGAAGTCGCCAGCGGGGAGCTGTTTTTT,TRBV2,TRBJ2-2,NA,NA
CASSKRQTTDTQYF,TGTGCCAGCAGCAAACGACAGACTACAGATACGCAGTATTTT,TRBV7-3,TRBJ2-3,NA,NA
CASSGGGGSLYEQYF,TGTGCCAGCAGCGGTGGCGGGGGATCTCTCTACGAGCAGTACTTC,TRBV9,TRBJ2-7,NA,TRBD2
CASSPIAWTAFF,TGTGCCAGCTCACCCATAGCGTGGACAGCTTTCTTT,TRBV18,TRBJ1-1,NA,NA
CASSPKGGRAGGELFF,TGTGCCAGCAGCCCAAAGGGCGGGAGGGCCGGCGGGGAGCTGTTTTTT,TRBV7-3,TRBJ2-2,NA,TRBD2
CASSYQLAGETQYF,TGTGCCAGCAGTTACCAACTAGCGGGAGAGACCCAGTACTTC,TRBV6-5,TRBJ2-5,NA,TRBD2
CASSQRDRIAGNTIYF,TGTGCCAGCAGCCAACGGGACAGGATTGCAGGAAACACCATATATTTT,TRBV16,TRBJ1-3,NA,TRBD1
CASSELGLAGAGTGELFF,TGTGCCAGCAGTGAACTCGGGCTAGCGGGGGCGGGCACCGGGGAGCTGTTTTTT,TRBV2,TRBJ2-2,NA,TRBD2
CASSYPGREVPYEQYF,TGTGCCAGCAGTTACCCTGGCAGGGAGGTACCCTACGAGCAGTACTTC,TRBV28,TRBJ2-7,NA,NA